This TCR beta chain stems from a study of early T cells in non-severe SARS-CoV-2 infection. Background on the study: The authors sequenced bulk RNA from unsorted whole blood, leaving chains unpaired. Study observations and caveats: VDJdb matching skewed toward anti-spike CD8 responses, missing private and CD4 specificities.

With regard to this clonotype: Its antigen is not known.

Attachment of unique molecular identifiers was made to individual cDNA molecules. TCRdb independently ran MiXCR on the 5' RACE reads; one entry per CDR3 protein. The table lists approximately 50,000 distinct CDR3 sequences, 7% to 10% of them singletons. This CDR3 spans 16 amino acids. V lost 4 bases and J lost 4; bases outside the gene matches: 6. The germline gives CDR1 SGHRS, CDR2 YFSETQ. Sequencing was done on a sample of whole blood. The chain combines TRBV5-1 with TRBJ2-1; 12 bases map to TRBD2. The clonotype was recovered from an adult who was a healthcare worker with PCR-confirmed SARS-CoV-2 infection or an uninfected control (not recorded which). CDR3 in DNA: TGCGCCAGCAGCCCGGGGACTAGCGGGTTGTACAATGAGCAGTTCTTC. This gives the protein CASSPGTSGLYNEQFF.